This T cell receptor (beta chain) stems from a study of cytomegalovirus exposure and HLA in healthy donors (dated by TCRdb to about 2017). Concerning the study at large: In an earlier analysis of several hundred of the donors, less than 350 Gb of sequence data and about 110 million unique TCR beta sequences from about 180 million T cells were reported. An early release covering approximately 600 HLA-typed donors comprised about 310 gigabases of sequencing data and tens of millions of unique TCR sequences. The genetic ancestry cluster associated with self-reported Caucasian donors included approximately 85% of the approximately 410 genotyped donors. The study aimed to test whether cataloging public T cell receptors could reveal signatures of past pathogen exposure. Using immunosequencing, the study profiled T cell repertoires from about 650 subjects and related those repertoires to cytomegalovirus serostatus. In addition to the first cohort of 650 to 750 subjects, a separate validation cohort of approximately 130 different subjects was used. The study combined high-throughput TCR immunosequencing, statistical association of individual TCRs with disease status, and machine learning to predict cytomegalovirus infection status. A later analysis re-analyzed previously published TCR beta repertoires from roughly 630 donors and added high-resolution HLA genotyping to study TCR occurrence patterns. Rather than using new phenotypic data, the later analysis identified candidate immune exposures from TCR beta sequences and from how often those sequences occurred across donors. To decide whether each TCR beta V gene segment behaved as functional or pseudogenic, an earlier analysis of nearly 600 of the donors relied on high-throughput TCR beta sequencing. Donor age, sex, ethnicity and CMV serostatus were collected together with the repertoire data. A later genetic analysis used genome-wide SNP genotypes for about 60% of the 666 donors, treating that subset as a discovery cohort. Every discovery cohort repertoire had been produced on one sequencing platform. HLA typing covered class I and class II loci at four-digit resolution. Typing coverage varied by locus: roughly 620-640 donors for A, B, C, DRB1 and DQB1; roughly 560 for DQA1; more than 600 for DPA1; fewer than 480 for DPB1. About 5 DR-DQ haplotypes were handled as single units for association and clustering, since linkage in the cohort was strong. On average, approximately 250,000 unique TCR beta nucleotide sequences were sequenced per donor among about 400 genotyped donors of the cohort, with roughly a sixth of those sequences being non-productive.

The cohort was made up of approximately 670 healthy bone marrow donors. At the time of sampling, all cohort members were nominally healthy, though unrecorded immune exposures were likely present. The donor was CMV seropositive and belonged to the group of 250 to 300 seropositive cohort members. A peripheral blood sample was provided by each donor, and peripheral blood mononuclear cells were used for TCR beta sequencing. Genomic DNA was extracted from the blood cell samples with the Qiagen DNeasy Blood Extraction Kit. Comment on this clone: It lacks a known antigen. The record has no base qualities; no much larger clone is one base away.

The CDR3 runs 15 amino acids, cysteine and phenylalanine included. Here the CDR3 DNA is all that survives: 45 bases in frame from base 1. According to the germline V gene, CDR1 reads MGHRA and CDR2 reads YSYEKL. The V end loses 5 bases and the J end loses 1 base, and a stretch of 12 bases separates them. The method was the immunoSEQ multiplex PCR assay. For the multiplex PCR, a mixture combining 60 forward primers for TCR Vbeta segments and 13 reverse primers for TCR Jbeta segments was used. The CDR3 region of rearranged TCR beta genes was amplified from genomic DNA by a multiplex PCR assay. Amplified TCR beta libraries were sequenced as 87-base-pair reads on the Illumina HiSeq System. In the authors' own workflow: A later analysis tallied 70 million to 100 million unique TCR beta chains across the approximately 670 repertoires, and some 12 million of those chains were shared by two or more donors. Raw reads were error-corrected and collapsed into unique sequences with a nearest-neighbor algorithm that merged closely related sequences to remove PCR and sequencing errors. To assign V, D and J gene segments, CDR3 sequences were aligned to IMGT reference sequences. For a sequence to be retained, a match of at least six nucleotides to both a V gene segment and a J gene segment was required. A rearrangement was called productive if the CDR3 had no stop codons and remained in frame with V and J, and every other rearrangement was called non-productive. CDR3 was defined by IMGT convention, running from the second conserved V-encoded cysteine to the conserved J-encoded phenylalanine. The earlier analysis of about 500 of the donors excluded sequences that lacked an unambiguous match to a single V gene segment. An earlier analysis of a few hundred of the donors classified V segments as functional when productive rearrangements were above 56.7% and as segregating when the standard deviation between donors was above 5%. To diagnose cytomegalovirus status from the catalog of TCR beta chain sequences, a statistical classification framework was built. A later analysis assigned V and J genes by comparing TCR nucleotide sequences with IMGT/GENE-DB human TR gene sequences. In a later analysis, CDR3 sequences and most-parsimonious VDJ recombination scenarios were assigned using the TCRdist pipeline. A later analysis defined each TCR beta chain by its CDR3 amino acid sequence plus V-gene family, and excluded reads lacking a unique V-gene family. To address suspected cross-contamination and a sequencing artifact, a later analysis removed around 590 highly shared, low-generation-probability nucleotide sequences. For each public chain, a later analysis derived a clonal expansion index from normalized ranks of inferred template counts within each repertoire. Generation probabilities in a later analysis came from a VDJ recombination model fitted to out-of-frame rearrangements, and those results were checked against IGoR. In a later analysis, TCR-TCR, TCR-HLA and TCR-CMV co-occurrence was scored with hypergeometric tests, and a repertoire-size bias correction was applied to TCR pairs. A later analysis estimated false discovery rates by permuting HLA or CMV assignments 20 times. In a later analysis, co-occurring TCRs were grouped using DBSCAN, and TCRdist sequence similarity was added for clustering within HLA-allele-positive subsets. Repertoires with fewer than 30,000 or more than 120,000 public chains, plus five repertoires with anomalous nucleotide sharing, were excluded from co-occurrence clustering. TCRdb carries this immuneACCESS record with in-frame sequences only. Its versions omit some clonotypes, under half of them owing to an unresolved V gene in the studies checked, with the rest unexplained. V, J and clone size are those of that table, while D and trimming were read from the DNA. The sample data list about 200,000 clones, and roughly 68% of these were observed just once. Together, the top ten hold around 2.6% of the sample.

Points the paper makes about the study in general: The classifier was reported to diagnose cytomegalovirus status with high specificity and sensitivity in both the original cohort and the validation cohort. When HLA alleles, especially DR and DQ, strongly co-occurred, TCR associations were difficult to assign to individual alleles. V-gene and J-gene trimming of TCR beta chains was associated with a missense DCLRE1C variant in a later genetic analysis, and the association was replicated in an independent cohort. A further reported finding was that TCR beta sequences accurately predicted the HLA-A and HLA-B alleles for most subjects in the first cohort. In a later analysis, several top co-occurrence clusters were reported to appear linked to parvovirus B19, influenza, CMV and Epstein-Barr virus. In a later analysis, the rate of TCR association differed among HLA loci, with DRB1 alleles having the most associated TCRs and HLA-C alleles having the fewest. The sequencing pipeline was judged likely to have produced a cluster of highly shared sequence variants as a technical artifact. Roughly uniform sequencing depth across donors was assumed in presence/absence analyses, although this assumption may not hold. Specific HLA alleles were associated with 16,951 TCR beta sequences at a false discovery rate of 0.05 in a later analysis. Because HLA typing was unavailable for some donors at each locus, only the typed subset was used in association tests. The study listed 164 TCR beta chains as associated with cytomegalovirus. According to a later analysis, most CMV-associated TCR beta chains appeared to be HLA-restricted, and the HLA associations seemed to be driven largely by CMV exposure. Seventeen rarely observed V segments, including chromosome 9 orphons, were excluded from the earlier analysis of about 500 of the donors because counts were too low. Broadly in line with IMGT annotations, most TCR beta V segments showed up in productive rearrangements about 87% or about 30% of the time in an earlier analysis of 587 of the donors. Compared with the roughly 700-donor mean, donors in an Asian-associated ancestry cluster had fewer N-insertions in productive TCRs, according to a later genetic analysis. Linkage disequilibrium might explain the correlated functional status among segregating V segments, but an unknown experimental factor could not be excluded. Immune exposure information for the cohort was limited to CMV serostatus. Because the 87-base-pair reads could not distinguish some IMGT-functional V segments, including TRBV6-2 and TRBV6-3, those segments were excluded. While some public TCRs were present in many individuals, most TCR sequences turned up only very rarely across donors. The cohort was sequenced for TCR beta chains only, and without alpha or paired-chain data the features that could be detected were limited. The authors suggested that the approach could potentially be extended to other disease states and immunological phenotypes. Compared with equally common non-associated chains, HLA-associated TCR beta chains in a later analysis were more clonally expanded and had lower generation probabilities. A few of the identified cytomegalovirus-associated TCR beta chains were confirmed in vitro to be specific for cytomegalovirus antigens.

The source of this sequence is a man aged 35 to 55 in good health and CMV-seropositive. The rearranged chain carries TRBV4-1 and TRBJ1-5; the best D guess is TRBD1, with 5 bases matching. Sequenced: PBMCs. The CDR3 amino acid sequence is: CASSSRDFSNQPQHF. The nucleotides read TGCGCCAGCAGCTCCCGGGACTTCAGCAATCAGCCCCAGCATTTT.